Following are 30 T cell receptor beta chains from one sample sequenced in a study of blood T cell repertoires in COVID-19. Only in-frame clones appear in the TCRdb table, and some are missing; sequencing was by immunoSEQ multiplex PCR. The sample yields tens of thousands of clones, about 86% seen once. Sequenced: peripheral blood. These receptors all stem from a human donor in a cohort sampled during active COVID-19.

The gene calls are TRBV2 and TRBJ2-7; a possible D gene is TRBD1 (6 bases). This CDR3 has 14 residues. CDR1 is SNHLY and CDR2 is FYNNEI in the germline V gene. Trimming removed 1 base from V and 0 bases from J, with 7 bases in between. The CDR3 loop is CASSEVGASYEQYF. The CDR3 nucleotides are TGTGCCAGCAGTGAAGTGGGGGCCTCCTACGAGCAGTACTTC.

In this sample, this clone turned up once. The chain combines TRBV6-6 with TRBJ2-7; 10 nucleotides agree with TRBD2. Germline V lookup: CDR1 MNHNY, CDR2 SVGAGI (reference sequence). Trimming at V came to 5 bases and at J to 1 base, leaving 5 bases not matched to a gene. The length of the CDR3 is 15 residues. CDR3 region: CASSPLSGGSYEQYF. CDR3 bases: TGTGCCAGCAGTCCCCTTAGCGGGGGGTCCTACGAGCAGTACTTC.

The chain couples TRBV10-2 to TRBJ2-7; D gene unclear. This CDR3 spans 13 amino acids. The V end lost 4 bases, the J end lost 0 bases, and 7 bases lay between the germline ends. Germline V gives CDR1 WSHSY, CDR2 SAAADI. Here the CDR3 DNA reads TGCGCCAGCAGTGTCGCGTCCTCCTACGAGCAGTACTTC. It yields the protein CASSVASSYEQYF.

The rearrangement links TRBV4-1 to TRBJ1-1, with 8 bases aligning to TRBD1. Germline-derived CDR1 and CDR2 are MGHRA and YSYEKL. This CDR3 region has 14 residues. After removal of 6 bases from V and 4 bases from J, the junction contained 7 bases not matched to a gene. In DNA, the CDR3 is TGCGCCAGCAGTCCCGGACAGGGAGGCACTGAAGCTTTCTTT. It translates to CASSPGQGGTEAFF.

The V and J genes are TRBV7-9 and TRBJ1-2; 9 bases agree with TRBD1. Trimming took 5 bases from V and 4 from J; bases not matched to a gene: 8. This CDR3 has 15 amino acids. Germline-derived CDR1 and CDR2 are SEHNR and FQNEAQ (reference sequence). Here the CDR3 DNA reads TGTGCCAGCAGCGTCGACAGGGGGTCTCGCTATGGCTACACCTTC. Amino acid sequence: CASSVDRGSRYGYTF.

The rearrangement links TRBV25-1 to TRBJ2-7; the match to TRBD2 covers 9 bases. Germline assignment: CDR1 MGHDK and CDR2 SYGVNS. The CDR3 runs to 15 residues. V shed 3 bases, J shed 2 bases, and the junction held 5 bases outside the gene matches. CDR3 nucleotides: TGTGCCAGCAGTGAGCTGGGCGGGGGGGCCTACGAGCAGTACTTC. Protein sequence: CASSELGGGAYEQYF.

The V and J genes are TRBV28 and TRBJ1-1; 8 bases match TRBD1. J lost 1 base, V lost 5 bases, and 12 bases had no gene match. This CDR3 contains 17 residues. The V gene's germline CDR1 is MDHEN and CDR2 SYDVKM. In DNA, the CDR3 is TGTGCCAGCAGTACCAATATTAACAGGGGGGAGAACACTGAAGCTTTCTTT. Encoded protein: CASSTNINRGENTEAFF.

The chain uses TRBV28 and TRBJ1-1, with TRBD1 as a possible D gene (5 bases). CDR1 and CDR2 (germline): MDHEN, SYDVKM. V lost 6 bases and J 7 bases, leaving 9 bases between the germline ends. This CDR3 is built from 11 residues. The CDR3 nucleotides read TGTGCCAGCAGGAGGACAATTGAAGCTTTCTTT. Its translation: CASRRTIEAFF. The whole variable domain, remainder taken from reference TRBV28 and TRBJ1-1, is DVKVTQSSRYLVKRTGEKVFLECVQDMDHENMFWYRQDPGLGLRLIYFSYDVKMKEKGDIPEGYSVSREKKERFSLILESASTNQTSMYLCASRRTIEAFFGQGTRLTVV.

This chain uses TRBV6-2 or TRBV6-3 with TRBJ2-5; 9 bases align to TRBD1. V shed 5 bases and J 4 bases; nucleotides not matched to a gene: 5. Looked up from germline, CDR1 is MNHEY and CDR2 is SVGEGT. The CDR3 spans 14 residues. CDR3 region: CASSRTGVVETQYF. Written as DNA, the CDR3 is TGTGCCAGCAGTCGGACAGGGGTCGTAGAGACCCAGTACTTC.

The V call is TRBV7-2, the J call TRBJ1-5, with D possibly matching TRBD1 (6 bases). Germline V gene data show CDR1 as SGHTA and CDR2 as FQGNSA. The CDR3 contains 15 residues. Trimming cost V 5 bases and J 4 bases, with 15 bases left between them. The CDR3 DNA follows: TGTGCCAGCAGCCAGACCCGGACAGCTAATCAGCCCCAGCATTTT. It codes for CASSQTRTANQPQHF.

The gene calls are TRBV24-1 and TRBJ2-1; 7 bases are shared with TRBD2. The CDR3 is 16 amino acids. Losses at the gene ends were 3 bases for V and 9 bases for J; bases not matched to a gene: 13. Per the germline V gene, CDR1 is KGHDR and CDR2 is SFDVKD. CDR3 nucleotide sequence: TGTGCCACCAGTGATCCCAGGGTGTCCCCGGGGGGTGAGCAGTTCTTC. This codes for CATSDPRVSPGGEQFF.

This clone was found once. The chain joins TRBV28 to TRBJ2-3; 11 nucleotides line up with TRBD2. V trimming: 6 bases; J trimming: 2 bases; junction bases outside the gene matches: 7. The germline V gene has CDR1 MDHEN and CDR2 SYDVKM. The CDR3 runs 16 residues. The CDR3 DNA sequence: TGTGCCAGCAGCCGAGGACTAGCGGGCTACACAGATACGCAGTATTTT. Translating gives CASSRGLAGYTDTQYF.

This chain connects TRBV9 to TRBJ1-3, with 7 bases that match TRBD1. This CDR3 has 14 amino acids. Trimming cost V 4 bases and J 3 bases; bases outside gene matches: 4. From germline, CDR1 is SGDLS and CDR2 YYNGEE. The CDR3 spells CASSSRDSGNTIYF. CDR3 DNA: TGTGCCAGCAGCTCACGGGACAGTGGAAACACCATATATTTT.

The gene calls are TRBV19 and TRBJ1-2, with D possibly TRBD1 on 5 matching bases. Germline CDR1 reads LNHDA; CDR2 reads SQIVND (reference sequence). Trimming took 3 bases from V and 8 from J, leaving 7 bases between them. CDR3 length equals 11 residues. The CDR3 spells CASSMSGGYTF. DNA of the CDR3: TGTGCCAGTAGTATGTCAGGGGGCTACACCTTC.

J is TRBJ2-3 and V is TRBV27; 13 positions agree with TRBD2. In germline, CDR1 is MNHEY, CDR2 SMNVEV (reference sequence). The CDR3 is 17 amino acids. Losses at the gene ends were 5 bases for V and 2 bases for J; bases not matched to a gene: 7. The CDR3 sequence is CASSPVLAGGPTDTQYF. The CDR3 nucleotides are TGTGCCAGCAGTCCCGTACTAGCGGGAGGGCCCACAGATACGCAGTATTTT.

This chain connects TRBV5-1 to TRBJ2-7; D perhaps matches TRBD2 (5 bases). V lost 1 base and J lost 5, with 10 bases in between. CDR1 and CDR2 from the germline V gene are SGHRS and YFSETQ. CDR3 length equals 13 residues. CDR3 protein: CASSLIARDEQYF. In nucleotides, the CDR3 is TGCGCCAGCAGCTTGATAGCGAGGGACGAGCAGTACTTC.

The V gene is TRBV19, the J gene TRBJ1-1; TRBD1 aligns across 11 bases. CDR1 is LNHDA, CDR2 SQIVND, per germline (reference sequence). The CDR3 spans 13 residues. V lost 11 bases, J lost 5 bases, and 7 bases stayed unmatched. CDR3 in amino acids: CARWTGGETEAFF. The CDR3 bases are TGTGCCCGGTGGACAGGGGGCGAAACTGAAGCTTTCTTT.

The genes are TRBV7-2 and TRBJ1-2; D remains unclear. Trimming took off 4 bases at V and 1 base at J, with 10 bases between the two ends. The CDR3 is 14 residues long. Germline V CDR1 and CDR2: SGHTA, FQGNSA. The CDR3 region is CASSSSSGNYGYTF. The CDR3 coding sequence is TGTGCCAGCAGCTCCTCTTCGGGTAACTATGGCTACACCTTC.

This sequence joins TRBV19 and TRBJ1-1; TRBD1 might be the D (5 bases). The CDR3 has 16 amino acids. In germline, CDR1 is LNHDA, CDR2 SQIVND (reference sequence). V gave up 1 base and J gave up 3 bases, with 15 bases separating them. The CDR3 sequence is CASSIVRSQGYTEAFF. The CDR3 nucleotides are TGTGCCAGTAGTATAGTTAGGAGCCAGGGCTACACTGAAGCTTTCTTT.

A few counts support this clone. The genes are TRBV12-3 or TRBV12-4 and TRBJ1-2, with D possibly matching TRBD1 (5 bases). Between the trimmed V and J ends, which lost 3 bases and 2 bases, there was a span of 7 bases. This CDR3 is 13 amino acids long. CDR3 coding DNA: TGTGCCAGCAGTTTGGGGCGGAACTATGGCTACACCTTC. It codes for CASSLGRNYGYTF.

The chain links TRBV7-8 to TRBJ1-6; unclear D gene. CDR3 length: 12 amino acids. The ends were cut back, 3 bases at V and 10 bases at J, with 7 bases in the middle. Germline-derived CDR1 and CDR2 are SGHVS and FQNEAQ. This chain's CDR3 is CASSFSRSPLHF. CDR3 in DNA: TGTGCCAGCAGCTTCTCGAGGTCACCCCTCCACTTT.

The rearrangement links TRBV24-1 to TRBJ2-6; D gene unclear. Germline CDR1 reads KGHDR; CDR2 reads SFDVKD. The length of the CDR3 is 14 residues. Deletions cut 5 bases from V and 0 bases from J, with 4 bases between. CDR3 protein: CATSGSSGANVLTF. CDR3 DNA: TGTGCCACCAGTGGGAGCTCTGGGGCCAACGTCCTGACTTTC.

The chain links TRBV19 to TRBJ2-3; TRBD1 is a possible D gene (5 bases). Trimming took 5 bases from V and 2 from J, leaving 14 bases between them. The V gene's germline CDR1 is LNHDA and CDR2 SQIVND (reference sequence). This CDR3 is built from 15 residues. Written as DNA, the CDR3 is TGTGCCAGTAGTCTAAATACAGGATTCACAGATACGCAGTATTTT. The encoded protein is CASSLNTGFTDTQYF.

The chain carries TRBV2 and TRBJ1-1, with 7 bases matching TRBD1. This CDR3 contains 13 residues. CDR1 and CDR2 (germline): SNHLY, FYNNEI. The V gene end was trimmed by 6 bases and the J gene end by 2 bases; junction bases not matched to a gene: 3. CDR3 sequence: CASRRDSNTEAFF. The CDR3 region has the DNA TGTGCCAGCAGACGGGACAGCAACACTGAAGCTTTCTTT.

This clone was seen a few times. This rearrangement joins TRBV28 to TRBJ1-4, with TRBD1 matching 7 bases. The CDR3 has 16 residues. From germline, CDR1 is MDHEN and CDR2 SYDVKM. Trimming took 6 bases from V and 5 from J; bases not matched to a gene: 12. The CDR3 sequence: CASSWERDRANEKLFF. CDR3 nucleotides: TGTGCCAGCAGCTGGGAACGGGACAGAGCGAATGAAAAACTGTTTTTT.

This sequence joins TRBV7-2 and TRBJ2-7, with TRBD2 identical over 10 bases. The CDR3 loop spans 15 amino acids. The ends lost 1 base at V and 6 bases at J; junction bases unmatched: 6. Germline V gene sequence: CDR1 SGHTA, CDR2 FQGNSA. This chain's CDR3 is CASSLESGGAVEQYF. Written as DNA, the CDR3 is TGTGCCAGCAGCTTAGAGAGCGGGGGGGCGGTCGAGCAGTACTTC.

This chain joins TRBV2 and TRBJ1-4; D remains unclear. Per germline, CDR1 SNHLY and CDR2 FYNNEI. V lost 8 bases to trimming and J lost 6 bases, with 13 bases between them. The CDR3 sequence is 13 residues long. The CDR3 loop is CASGGREDEKLFF. CDR3 nucleotide sequence: TGTGCCAGCGGAGGCAGAGAGGATGAAAAACTGTTTTTT. The full variable domain, with the rest looked up from reference TRBV2 and TRBJ1-4, is EPEVTQTPSHQVTQMGQEVILRCVPISNHLYFYWYRQILGQKVEFLVSFYNNEISEKSEIFDDQFSVERPDGSNFTLKIRSTKLEDSAMYFCASGGREDEKLFFGSGTQLSVL.

This clone has more than one count but fewer than ten. The chain links TRBV6-4 to TRBJ2-3, with 10 bases fitting TRBD2. Germline CDR1 is MRHNA and CDR2 is SNTAGT. The V and J ends lost 0 bases and 6 bases, in that order; junction bases with no gene match: 0. The CDR3 extends over 14 amino acids. DNA of the CDR3: TGTGCCAGCAGTGACTCTAGCGGGGGGGATACGCAGTATTTT. It yields the protein CASSDSSGGDTQYF.

V is TRBV4-2 and J is TRBJ2-7; a weak D match, TRBD1 (6 bases). Germline values: CDR1 LGHNA, CDR2 YNFKEQ. The CDR3 runs 16 residues. V lost 0 bases to trimming and J lost 0 bases, with 12 bases between them. The CDR3 loop is CASSQDLGDNSYEQYF. CDR3 bases: TGTGCCAGCAGCCAAGATCTTGGGGACAACTCCTACGAGCAGTACTTC.

This chain joins TRBV19 and TRBJ1-1; 10 positions agree with TRBD1. CDR1 LNHDA and CDR2 SQIVND come from the germline V gene (reference sequence). The CDR3 has 15 amino acids. V dropped 3 bases and J dropped 2; count of bases not matched to a gene: 3. The CDR3 nucleotides read TGTGCCAGTAGTATCGGGACAGGGGTTAACACTGAAGCTTTCTTT. The encoded protein is CASSIGTGVNTEAFF.